The 21 T cell receptor beta chains reported below all come from one sample, sequenced in a study of shared clonotypes between healthy human individuals. The assay was immunoSEQ multiplex PCR, and TCRdb's table has in-frame clones only and misses some. The data contain just under 350,000 clones, around 67% of them seen just once; the ten biggest clones take up about 10%. The specimen sequenced was memory CD4+ T cells sorted from blood. The subset here: CD45RA-negative fraction. These TCRs come from a man between 25 and 39 years old in good health.

This chain connects TRBV18 to TRBJ1-1; TRBD1 is a possible D gene (5 bases). The CDR3 covers 14 residues. Trimming removed 3 bases from V and 8 bases from J, with 16 bases in between. The V gene's germline CDR1 is KGHSH and CDR2 LQKENI. DNA of the CDR3: TGTGCCAGCTCACCGAACTTGGGGGTTCTAGAAGCTTTCTTT. This gives the protein CASSPNLGVLEAFF.

This clone was counted a single time. The rearrangement uses TRBV25-1 and TRBJ1-2; D gene ambiguous. Germline CDR1 and CDR2: MGHDK and SYGVNS. This CDR3 has 13 residues. The V gene lost 3 bases and the J gene lost 3 bases, with 8 bases spanning the gap. CDR3 residues: CASSETTDYGYTF. CDR3 coding DNA: TGTGCCAGCAGTGAGACGACGGACTATGGCTACACCTTC.

This clone was detected only a few times. The chain couples TRBV18 to TRBJ1-2, with TRBD1 as a possible D gene (6 bases). Deletions cut 8 bases from V and 6 bases from J, with 22 bases between. The length of the CDR3 is 15 residues. In germline, CDR1 is KGHSH, CDR2 LQKENI. The CDR3 protein is CASAERQDLEDGYTF. CDR3 in DNA: TGTGCCAGCGCTGAAAGACAGGATTTAGAGGATGGCTACACCTTC.

This clone appeared a few times. The CDR3, as DNA: TGTGCCAGCAGCCCCCAGCCTAGCAACACCGGGGAGCTGTTTTTT. Amino acids: CASSPQPSNTGELFF. The chain joins TRBV28 to TRBJ2-2, with D possibly matching TRBD2 (5 bases). Germline V gene lookup returns CDR1 MDHEN and CDR2 SYDVKM. Trimming removed 6 bases at V and 2 bases at J, with 13 bases between. CDR3 length: 15 residues. The full variable domain, in which reference TRBV28 and TRBJ2-2 provide the parts outside the CDR3, is DVKVTQSSRYLVKRTGEKVFLECVQDMDHENMFWYRQDPGLGLRLIYFSYDVKMKEKGDIPEGYSVSREKKERFSLILESASTNQTSMYLCASSPQPSNTGELFFGEGSRLTVL.

The genes are TRBV30 and TRBJ1-2; TRBD1 agrees at 9 bases. V lost 4 bases to trimming and J lost 3 bases; unmatched junction nucleotides: 6. Germline V gene lookup returns CDR1 GTSNPN and CDR2 SVGIG (reference sequence). The CDR3 has 14 residues. The CDR3 spells CAWNRDRVDYGYTF. CDR3 nucleotides: TGTGCCTGGAACCGGGACAGGGTAGACTATGGCTACACCTTC. Full variable domain (missing parts from reference TRBV30 and TRBJ1-2): SQTIHQWPATLVQPVGSPLSLECTVEGTSNPNLYWYRQAAGRGLQLLFYSVGIGQISSEVPQNLSASRPQDRQFILSSKKLLLSDSGFYLCAWNRDRVDYGYTFGSGTRLTVV.

The V call is TRBV5-1, the J call TRBJ2-7; 14 bases are shared with TRBD2. The germline CDR1 and CDR2 sequences are SGHRS and YFSETQ. Unmatched junction bases numbered 2, after V lost 3 bases and J lost 6 bases. The CDR3 has 14 amino acids. Here the CDR3 reads CASSSGLAGAEQYF. CDR3 nucleotides: TGCGCCAGCAGCTCGGGACTAGCGGGAGCCGAGCAGTACTTC. The whole variable domain, filled in from reference TRBV5-1 and TRBJ2-7, reads KAGVTQTPRYLIKTRGQQVTLSCSPISGHRSVSWYQQTPGQGLQFLFEYFSETQRNKGNFPGRFSGRQFSNSRSEMNVSTLELGDSALYLCASSSGLAGAEQYFGPGTRLTVT.

In its sample, this clone was seen many times. This rearrangement joins TRBV7-9 to TRBJ2-2; D tentatively reads TRBD1 or TRBD2 (5 bases each). The CDR3 is 17 amino acids. Germline V CDR1 and CDR2: SEHNR, FQNEAQ (reference sequence). V lost 0 bases to trimming and J lost 1 base, with 12 bases between them. This CDR3 is CASSLAPGQGNTGELFF. CDR3 in DNA: TGTGCCAGCAGCTTAGCCCCGGGGCAGGGGAACACCGGGGAGCTGTTTTTT.

The chain joins TRBV5-6 to TRBJ1-1; 7 nucleotides match TRBD1. The CDR3 loop spans 11 amino acids. Unmatched junction bases numbered 3, after V lost 4 bases and J lost 9 bases. The germline V gene encodes CDR1 SGHDT and CDR2 YYEEEE. The CDR3, as DNA: TGTGCCAGCAGCCTGGGACAGAAAGCTTTCTTT. It yields the protein CASSLGQKAFF.

The sample holds one count of this clone. The genes are TRBV28 and TRBJ1-1; 7 bases are a match to TRBD1. CDR3 length: 13 residues. Germline CDR1 reads MDHEN; CDR2 reads SYDVKM. The ends lost 6 bases at V and 2 bases at J; junction bases unmatched: 3. CDR3 nucleotides: TGTGCCAGCAGACGGGACAGCAACACTGAAGCTTTCTTT. As protein: CASRRDSNTEAFF.

This clone was seen just once. The V and J genes are TRBV25-1 and TRBJ2-3, with a possible D match to TRBD1 (5 bases). V shed 1 base and J shed 2 bases, with 10 bases lying between them. Germline V gene sequence: CDR1 MGHDK, CDR2 SYGVNS. The CDR3 has 15 residues. In DNA, the CDR3 is TGTGCCAGCAGTGAATTCGACAGAAACACAGATACGCAGTATTTT. Amino acids: CASSEFDRNTDTQYF.

The chain has TRBV5-6 and TRBJ2-3, with TRBD2 identical over 10 bases. The CDR3 sequence is 18 residues long. Losses at the gene ends were 4 bases for V and 6 bases for J; bases not matched to a gene: 17. From germline, CDR1 is SGHDT and CDR2 YYEEEE. This chain's CDR3 is CASSMAVAGGPTRDTQYF. The CDR3 DNA is TGTGCCAGCAGCATGGCAGTAGCGGGAGGCCCTACCCGCGATACGCAGTATTTT.

V is TRBV29-1 and J is TRBJ1-1; D is undetermined. This CDR3 is 14 amino acids long. The V end was cut by 7 bases, the J end by 2 bases, with 17 bases between. Looked up from germline, CDR1 is SQVTM and CDR2 is ANQGSEA. The CDR3 DNA follows: TGCAGCGCGGGTTTAGGAAGTTTTAACACTGAAGCTTTCTTT. Its translation: CSAGLGSFNTEAFF.

Only a few counts were recorded for this clone. The chain uses TRBV7-6 and TRBJ2-2, with no clear D. The CDR3 sequence is 14 residues long. With 4 bases removed from V and 1 base from J, the gap between germline ends came to 7 bases. Germline V CDR1 and CDR2: SGHVS, FNYEAQ. The CDR3 coding sequence is TGTGCCAGCAGCTCCGGCATGAACACCGGGGAGCTGTTTTTT. Translated: CASSSGMNTGELFF.

CDR3 amino acids: CASSPPAGRVEQYF. As DNA, the CDR3 is TGTGCCAGCTCACCACCCGCAGGGCGGGTCGAGCAGTACTTC. The chain joins TRBV18 to TRBJ2-7, with D perhaps being TRBD1 or TRBD2 (5 bases each). The CDR3 sequence is 14 residues long. V dropped 0 bases and J dropped 6 bases, with 12 bases sitting between them. Per the germline V gene, CDR1 is KGHSH and CDR2 is LQKENI.

The chain is built from TRBV4-2 and TRBJ2-3; 7 bases match TRBD2. The CDR3 loop spans 17 amino acids. Losses at the gene ends were 2 bases for V and 6 bases for J; bases not matched to a gene: 14. Germline V gives CDR1 LGHNA, CDR2 YNFKEQ. CDR3 sequence reads: CASSQSPGLTWGDTQYF. The DNA of the CDR3 is TGTGCCAGCAGCCAATCCCCGGGACTAACTTGGGGGGATACGCAGTATTTT.

The chain couples TRBV6-6 to TRBJ1-2; 8 bases are a match to TRBD1. CDR1 and CDR2 from the germline V gene are MNHNY and SVGAGI (reference sequence). The CDR3 length is 13 residues. V lost 5 bases, J lost 7 bases, and 6 bases stayed unmatched. The CDR3 reads CASSTGTGRGYTF. The CDR3 nucleotides are TGTGCCAGCAGTACAGGGACAGGACGTGGCTACACCTTC.

The rearrangement links TRBV7-6 to TRBJ2-3, with no clear D. V was shortened by 1 base and J by 0 bases, with 14 bases between the two germline ends. The CDR3 consists of 17 residues. Germline-derived CDR1 and CDR2 are SGHVS and FNYEAQ. The CDR3 bases are TGTGCCAGCAGCTTAGGATCAGGATTTACTAGCACAGATACGCAGTATTTT. It encodes CASSLGSGFTSTDTQYF.

The rearrangement joins TRBV27 to TRBJ2-1; 8 bases line up with TRBD1. V dropped 4 bases and J dropped 10; count of bases not matched to a gene: 18. From germline, CDR1 is MNHEY and CDR2 SMNVEV (reference sequence). The CDR3 loop spans 17 amino acids. The CDR3 sequence is CASSSPLNRGVVPEQFF. The CDR3 bases are TGTGCCAGCAGTTCCCCTTTAAACAGGGGGGTAGTCCCCGAGCAGTTCTTC.

The chain uses TRBV5-1 and TRBJ2-7; tentative D call: TRBD1 (5 bases). Trimming pared 1 base from V and 1 base from J, leaving 15 bases between. This CDR3 comprises 16 residues. Per germline, CDR1 SGHRS and CDR2 YFSETQ. CDR3 in amino acids: CASSLIVDSSSYEQYF. The CDR3, as DNA: TGCGCCAGCAGCTTGATTGTCGACAGCTCATCCTACGAGCAGTACTTC.

The J gene is TRBJ2-1, the V gene TRBV9; D unclear. V lost 2 bases, J lost 6 bases, and 9 bases lay in between. This CDR3 contains 13 residues. In germline, CDR1 is SGDLS, CDR2 YYNGEE. The CDR3 sequence: CASSVLPSNEQFF. The CDR3 DNA is TGTGCCAGCAGCGTCCTTCCTAGCAATGAGCAGTTCTTC.

In its sample, this clone was seen a few times. The chain couples TRBV4-1 to TRBJ1-4; the D is unclear. V was clipped by 2 bases and J by 0 bases, with 7 bases between them. The CDR3 is 15 residues long. Germline CDR1 reads MGHRA; CDR2 reads YSYEKL. CDR3 sequence (DNA): TGCGCCAGCAGCCAACTCAGAACAACTAATGAAAAACTGTTTTTT. Translated: CASSQLRTTNEKLFF.